These T cell receptor beta chains were read from a single sample in a study of T cell clones after liver transplantation. Measured with immunoSEQ multiplex PCR; TCRdb has only the in-frame clones, and not every one. Of tens of thousands of clones in the sample, more than 85% are singletons; the top ten hold 0.85% to 1%. Specimen: CD4+ T cells from blood, collected around 25 months after liver transplant. All receptors derive from a human patient who received a liver transplant. Certain T cells may be donor cells from the graft. Each CDR3 is given without its conserved first and last residue. Each record gives: D gene, V gene, J gene, CDR3 protein. D genes are given only for firm matches.

d_call: TRBD2; v_call: TRBV10-1; j_call: TRBJ2-3; cdr3_aa: ASILAGHTDTQY
d_call: TRBD2; v_call: TRBV5-1; j_call: TRBJ2-2; cdr3_aa: ASRPLAGVHGELF
d_call: .; v_call: TRBV19; j_call: TRBJ1-2; cdr3_aa: ASRIQGGNYGYT
d_call: .; v_call: TRBV2; j_call: TRBJ1-1; cdr3_aa: ASSLTVLEAF
d_call: .; v_call: TRBV28; j_call: TRBJ2-7; cdr3_aa: ASSSTANYEQY
d_call: .; v_call: TRBV10-3; j_call: TRBJ1-5; cdr3_aa: AISEGLSNQPQH
d_call: .; v_call: TRBV7-2; j_call: TRBJ1-2; cdr3_aa: ASSGRTVNYGYT
d_call: .; v_call: TRBV6-5; j_call: TRBJ2-2; cdr3_aa: ASSYLLGSNTGELF
d_call: TRBD2; v_call: TRBV7-2; j_call: TRBJ2-7; cdr3_aa: ASSSASGSINEQY
d_call: .; v_call: TRBV5-1; j_call: TRBJ1-4; cdr3_aa: ASSIEGQEKLF
d_call: .; v_call: TRBV6-5; j_call: TRBJ1-2; cdr3_aa: ASRRAQRGNYGYT
d_call: .; v_call: TRBV15; j_call: TRBJ2-5; cdr3_aa: ATSRDPGDQETQY
d_call: .; v_call: TRBV25-1; j_call: TRBJ2-1; cdr3_aa: ASSEHGVGGAGEQF
d_call: .; v_call: TRBV2; j_call: TRBJ2-6; cdr3_aa: ASSEAPDLT
d_call: TRBD1; v_call: TRBV7-6; j_call: TRBJ2-1; cdr3_aa: ASSASRQGNEQF
d_call: TRBD1; v_call: TRBV5-1; j_call: TRBJ1-2; cdr3_aa: ASSPGQGEGYT
d_call: .; v_call: TRBV5-1; j_call: TRBJ2-7; cdr3_aa: ASSLERGLGEQY
d_call: TRBD2; v_call: TRBV7-2; j_call: TRBJ2-7; cdr3_aa: ASSLSSGGPYEQY
d_call: .; v_call: TRBV18; j_call: TRBJ2-5; cdr3_aa: ASSRDTEGETQY
d_call: .; v_call: TRBV6-5; j_call: TRBJ2-7; cdr3_aa: ASTKGFSYEQY
d_call: TRBD1; v_call: TRBV19; j_call: TRBJ2-5; cdr3_aa: ASSITGTGGVETQY
d_call: .; v_call: TRBV6-6; j_call: TRBJ1-2; cdr3_aa: ASSSRPGGGYT
d_call: .; v_call: TRBV7-8; j_call: TRBJ2-1; cdr3_aa: ASSLVGIENNEQF
d_call: .; v_call: TRBV5-1; j_call: TRBJ1-3; cdr3_aa: ASSSGTNSGNTIY
d_call: TRBD1; v_call: TRBV7-9; j_call: TRBJ1-4; cdr3_aa: ASSTGATNEKLF
d_call: .; v_call: TRBV28; j_call: TRBJ1-1; cdr3_aa: ASSPRGYDPEAF
d_call: TRBD2; v_call: TRBV6-5; j_call: TRBJ2-3; cdr3_aa: ASRGLAGTDTQY